The subject of this entry is one T cell receptor beta chain. These data originate in a study of blood T cell repertoires in COVID-19. About the research overall: Both acute and convalescent COVID-19 samples were obtained from the United States, Italy and Spain. T cells, B-cell-depleted T cells, or PBMCs supplied cDNA or gDNA.

The germline V gene encodes CDR1 KGHSH and CDR2 LQKENI. V shed 3 bases and J shed 8 bases, with 8 bases lying between them. The CDR3 covers 12 residues. Authors' data handling: By means of reference gene primer amplification, nucleated cell counts were estimated. Method: immunoSEQ multiplex PCR; TCRdb's copy keeps in-frame clones and lacks some. V and J calls and clone size are as listed in that table; D and trimming were resolved from the DNA. The table includes 150,000 to 200,000 clones, over 65% detected once. The V gene is TRBV18, the J gene TRBJ2-1; a weak D match, TRBD2 (5 bases). The specimen was peripheral blood. This sequence was found in a woman aged 80 or older with acute or convalescent COVID-19. The chain's CDR3 is CASSPMRDEQFF. The CDR3 bases are TGTGCCAGCTCACCTATGCGGGATGAGCAGTTCTTC. Full variable domain (outside the CDR3, taken from reference TRBV18 and TRBJ2-1): NAGVMQNPRHLVRRRGQEARLRCSPMKGHSHVYWYRQLPEEGLKFMVYLQKENIIDESGMPKERFSAEFPKEGPSILRIQQVVRGDSAAYFCASSPMRDEQFFGPGTRLTVL.